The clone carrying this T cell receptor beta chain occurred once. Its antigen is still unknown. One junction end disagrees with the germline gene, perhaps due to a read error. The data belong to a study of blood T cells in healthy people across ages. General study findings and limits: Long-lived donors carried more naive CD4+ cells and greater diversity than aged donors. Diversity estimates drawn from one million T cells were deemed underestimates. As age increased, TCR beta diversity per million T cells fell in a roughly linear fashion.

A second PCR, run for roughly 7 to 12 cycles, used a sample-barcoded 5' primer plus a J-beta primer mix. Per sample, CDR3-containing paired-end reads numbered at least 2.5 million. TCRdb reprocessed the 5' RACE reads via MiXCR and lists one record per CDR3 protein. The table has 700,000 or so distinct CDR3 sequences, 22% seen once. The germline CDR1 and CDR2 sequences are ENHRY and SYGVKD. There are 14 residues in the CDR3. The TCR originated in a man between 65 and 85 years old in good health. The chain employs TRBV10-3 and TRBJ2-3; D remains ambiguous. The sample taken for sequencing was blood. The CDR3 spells CAISEPSASDTQYF. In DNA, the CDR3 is TGTGCTATCAGTGAGCCGTCCGCCTCAGATACGCAGTATTTT.